This passage covers 26 T cell receptor beta chains from one sample sequenced in a study of blood T cell repertoires in COVID-19. Profiling relied on immunoSEQ multiplex PCR, and the TCRdb table lists in-frame clones only, not all of them. The top ten clones hold more than 0.95% of a sample with 380,000 or so clones, more than 75% of them seen once. The sequenced material came from peripheral blood. These receptors were obtained from a human donor with acute or convalescent COVID-19. The donor label of this sample is uncertain.

J is TRBJ1-5 and V is TRBV19; D call uncertain. The V gene's germline CDR1 is LNHDA and CDR2 SQIVND (reference sequence). V was cut by 6 bases and J by 0 bases, with 9 bases left in between. This CDR3 spans 14 amino acids. The CDR3 sequence: CASRRLSSNQPQHF. The CDR3 nucleotides are TGTGCCAGTAGAAGACTGTCTAGCAATCAGCCCCAGCATTTT.

V is TRBV5-5 and J is TRBJ1-1; the match to TRBD1 covers 8 bases. Germline-derived CDR1 and CDR2 are SGHKS and YYEKEE (reference sequence). V lost 2 bases to trimming and J lost 11 bases; unmatched junction nucleotides: 14. This CDR3 has 15 residues. The CDR3, as DNA: TGTGCCAGCAGCTTTTTCCTGGACAGGGCGAATCAGGCTTTCTTT. It is translated as CASSFFLDRANQAFF.

The chain employs TRBV5-4 and TRBJ2-1; 9 nucleotides line up with TRBD2. V was pared by 4 bases and J by 5 bases, with 10 bases of the junction left unmatched. CDR1 is SGHNT, CDR2 YYREEE, per germline (reference sequence). CDR3 length equals 16 residues. The CDR3 sequence: CASSPPLAGKDNEQFF. In nucleotides, the CDR3 is TGTGCCAGCAGCCCACCGCTAGCGGGAAAGGACAATGAGCAGTTCTTC.

The V gene is TRBV7-9, the J gene TRBJ2-3; 7 nucleotides align to TRBD1. There are 12 residues in the CDR3. Germline-derived CDR1 and CDR2 are SEHNR and FQNEAQ (reference sequence). V dropped 7 bases and J dropped 11; count of bases not matched to a gene: 9. CDR3 sequence: CASISDAGGQYF. The CDR3 DNA is TGTGCCAGCATCTCCGACGCAGGGGGGCAGTATTTT.

This chain links TRBV28 with TRBJ1-5; weak D call: TRBD1 (6 bases). V dropped 6 bases and J dropped 7 bases, with 22 bases sitting between them. The CDR3 length is 16 residues. Germline loops: CDR1 MDHEN, CDR2 SYDVKM. The CDR3 loop is CASSRLQGLLGQPQHF. CDR3 coding DNA: TGTGCCAGCAGCCGCCTACAGGGCCTCCTAGGGCAGCCCCAGCATTTT.

This chain joins TRBV6-6 and TRBJ2-2; perhaps TRBD1 as D (6 bases). CDR3 length: 13 amino acids. V lost 2 bases to trimming and J lost 7 bases, with 8 bases between them. Germline V gene lookup returns CDR1 MNHNY and CDR2 SVGAGI (reference sequence). This CDR3 is CASSYRDIGELFF. The DNA of the CDR3 is TGTGCCAGCAGTTACAGGGACATCGGGGAGCTGTTTTTT.

The chain couples TRBV27 to TRBJ1-1; 9 nucleotides align to TRBD1. CDR1 and CDR2 from the germline V gene are MNHEY and SMNVEV (reference sequence). The CDR3 is 14 amino acids. Trimming at V came to 6 bases and at J to 4 bases, leaving 6 bases not matched to a gene. The CDR3 loop is CASRKQGAVTEAFF. Here the CDR3 DNA reads TGTGCCAGCAGAAAACAGGGGGCTGTCACTGAAGCTTTCTTT.

In DNA, the CDR3 is TGTGCCAGCTCAACCCGGCGGCCCGTTGAAGCTTTCTTT. This sequence encodes CASSTRRPVEAFF. The chain couples TRBV18 to TRBJ1-1, with D uncertain. The V end lost 5 bases, the J end lost 7 bases, and 14 bases lay between the germline ends. CDR1 is KGHSH, CDR2 LQKENI, per germline. The length of the CDR3 is 13 residues.

Concerning this clone itself: The same CDR3 arises from other DNA sequences in this sample as well. The chain is built from TRBV14 and TRBJ1-1; the D is unclear. Germline assignment: CDR1 SGHDN and CDR2 FVKESK. This CDR3 contains 13 residues. V lost 4 bases and J lost 0, with 6 bases in between. The CDR3 region has the DNA TGTGCCAGCAGCCTATTTATGAACACTGAAGCTTTCTTT. This sequence encodes CASSLFMNTEAFF. Full variable domain (missing parts from reference TRBV14 and TRBJ1-1): EAGVTQFPSHSVIEKGQTVTLRCDPISGHDNLYWYRRVMGKEIKFLLHFVKESKQDESGMPNNRFLAERTGGTYSTLKVQPAELEDSGVYFCASSLFMNTEAFFGQGTRLTVV.

The CDR3 protein is CASSFQGAGTDTQYF. The CDR3, as DNA: TGTGCCAGCAGTTTTCAGGGGGCTGGCACAGATACGCAGTATTTT. This rearrangement joins TRBV6-6 to TRBJ2-3; the match to TRBD1 covers 8 bases. With 4 bases clipped from V and 1 base from J, the junction kept 4 bases outside the gene matches. Germline assignment: CDR1 MNHNY and CDR2 SVGAGI (reference sequence). The CDR3 runs to 15 residues.

This clone was seen just once. CDR3 loop: CASSENTEAFF. The CDR3 nucleotides read TGTGCCTCCTCAGAGAACACTGAAGCTTTCTTT. The rearrangement joins TRBV28 to TRBJ1-1; D remains ambiguous. The germline CDR1 and CDR2 sequences are MDHEN and SYDVKM. V was pared by 11 bases and J by 1 base, with 8 bases between. This CDR3 is 11 amino acids long.

This clone appeared a few times. This chain links TRBV19 with TRBJ1-1; 7 bases line up with TRBD1. The ends lost 6 bases at V and 0 bases at J; junction bases unmatched: 1. This CDR3 is built from 13 residues. Per germline, CDR1 LNHDA and CDR2 SQIVND (reference sequence). The DNA for the CDR3 is TGTGCCAGTAGACAGGGGATGAACACTGAAGCTTTCTTT. Protein product: CASRQGMNTEAFF.

This rearrangement joins TRBV4-1 to TRBJ2-3; 11 nucleotides line up with TRBD2. The V and J ends lost 1 base and 5 bases, in that order; junction bases with no gene match: 11. The CDR3 is 18 residues long. Germline CDR1 and CDR2: MGHRA and YSYEKL. CDR3 nucleotide sequence: TGCGCCAGCAGCCAAGTTTGGAGTAGCGGGGGGGCCATAGATACGCAGTATTTT. Translated: CASSQVWSSGGAIDTQYF.

This rearrangement joins TRBV7-8 to TRBJ2-1, with D possibly being TRBD1 (6 bases). Trimming shortened V by 0 bases and J by 7 bases, and 10 bases separated the two germline ends. CDR3 length: 14 residues. CDR1 and CDR2 from the germline V gene are SGHVS and FQNEAQ. The CDR3 loop is CASSLAQRGNEQFF. The DNA for the CDR3 is TGTGCCAGCAGCTTAGCGCAAAGGGGGAATGAGCAGTTCTTC.

The chain recombines TRBV5-1 with TRBJ2-1, with 11 positions matching TRBD2. The CDR3 loop spans 14 amino acids. The ends lost 8 bases at V and 5 bases at J; junction bases unmatched: 6. Germline V CDR1 and CDR2: SGHRS, YFSETQ. The CDR3: CASTRLAGNNEQFF. For the CDR3, the DNA is TGCGCCAGTACGCGACTAGCGGGGAACAATGAGCAGTTCTTC. Combining the CDR3 with reference TRBV5-1 and TRBJ2-1 gives the whole variable domain KAGVTQTPRYLIKTRGQQVTLSCSPISGHRSVSWYQQTPGQGLQFLFEYFSETQRNKGNFPGRFSGRQFSNSRSEMNVSTLELGDSALYLCASTRLAGNNEQFFGPGTRLTVL.

This clone was counted a few times. The chain carries TRBV18 and TRBJ2-5; D possibly corresponds to TRBD2 (5 bases). Germline CDR1 reads KGHSH; CDR2 reads LQKENI. Trimming took 3 bases from V and 2 from J, leaving 13 bases between them. This CDR3 is built from 15 residues. The CDR3 region is CASSPYRTPQETQYF. In nucleotides, the CDR3 is TGTGCCAGCTCACCTTATAGGACTCCACAAGAGACCCAGTACTTC.

The chain joins TRBV7-2 to TRBJ2-5; D may be TRBD2 (5 bases). This CDR3 is 13 amino acids long. The germline V gene encodes CDR1 SGHTA and CDR2 FQGNSA. V was clipped by 3 bases and J by 2 bases, with 7 bases between them. The CDR3 here is CASSLGRQETQYF. The CDR3 DNA is TGTGCCAGCAGCTTGGGGAGACAAGAGACCCAGTACTTC.

The V gene is TRBV18, the J gene TRBJ1-1, with 7 bases fitting TRBD1. The CDR3 is made up of 16 amino acids. From germline, CDR1 is KGHSH and CDR2 LQKENI. Trimming took 2 bases from V and 0 from J; bases not matched to a gene: 6. CDR3 bases: TGTGCCAGCTCACCAAATATGAGGGGGCTGAACACTGAAGCTTTCTTT. Translation gives CASSPNMRGLNTEAFF.

The J gene is TRBJ1-2, the V gene TRBV6-5; D gene uncertain. Trimming took off 0 bases at V and 7 bases at J, with 18 bases between the two ends. This CDR3 comprises 16 residues. In germline, CDR1 is MNHEY, CDR2 SVGAGI. CDR3 DNA sequence: TGTGCCAGCAGTTACTCGACTTGGAGGACGAACGGTGGCTACACCTTC. Translated: CASSYSTWRTNGGYTF.

The chain uses TRBV28 and TRBJ2-1; perhaps TRBD1 as D (5 bases). The CDR3 runs 14 residues. Trimming stripped 1 base from V and 5 bases from J, with 9 bases between. Germline lookup yields CDR1 MDHEN and CDR2 SYDVKM. The CDR3 here is CASSLSAGNNEQFF. DNA for the CDR3: TGTGCCAGCAGTTTATCGGCAGGGAACAATGAGCAGTTCTTC.

The V gene is TRBV6-6, the J gene TRBJ1-1; tentative D call: TRBD1 (6 bases). CDR1 is MNHNY and CDR2 is SVGAGI in the germline V gene (reference sequence). The length of the CDR3 is 16 residues. The germline V and J ends were trimmed by 2 bases and 3 bases, with 16 bases remaining between them. CDR3 amino acids: CASSYGAGDVDTEAFF. DNA for the CDR3: TGTGCCAGCAGTTACGGCGCAGGGGATGTCGACACTGAAGCTTTCTTT.

The chain uses TRBV27 and TRBJ2-5, with D possibly being TRBD2 (6 bases). The CDR3 sequence is 16 residues long. Germline CDR1 and CDR2: MNHEY and SMNVEV (reference sequence). The V and J ends lost 2 bases and 3 bases respectively, with 16 bases between them. The CDR3 DNA reads TGTGCCAGCAGTTTAGTCGCGGGGCTATCAAAAGAGACCCAGTACTTC. Its protein product is CASSLVAGLSKETQYF.

The rearrangement links TRBV3-1 (or the pseudogene TRBV3-2) to TRBJ2-4, with 7 bases lining up with TRBD2. The CDR3 runs 16 residues. After removal of 0 bases from V and 3 bases from J, the junction contained 5 bases not matched to a gene. Germline V lookup: CDR1 LGHDT, CDR2 YNNKEL (reference sequence). The CDR3 bases are TGTGCCAGCAGCCAAGAACGGGGGGTCGGCAAAAACATTCAGTACTTC. It codes for CASSQERGVGKNIQYF.

The chain uses TRBV5-1 and TRBJ1-1, with 11 positions matching TRBD1. This CDR3 region has 14 residues. J was trimmed by 3 bases and V by 10 bases; bases with no gene match: 8. The germline V gene has CDR1 SGHRS and CDR2 YFSETQ. The CDR3 here is CARGGTGGDTEAFF. CDR3 DNA: TGCGCCCGCGGGGGGACAGGGGGTGACACTGAAGCTTTCTTT.

This clone was seen a handful of times. V gene TRBV18 combines with J gene TRBJ2-3; 8 nucleotides agree with TRBD2. V was pared by 5 bases and J by 3 bases, with 10 bases of the junction left unmatched. There are 16 residues in the CDR3. In germline, CDR1 is KGHSH, CDR2 LQKENI. The CDR3 is CASSSSPGGRTDTQYF. In DNA, the CDR3 is TGTGCCAGCTCATCATCCCCCGGCGGGAGGACAGATACGCAGTATTTT.

This chain joins TRBV29-1 and TRBJ1-1; weak D call: TRBD1 (6 bases). The CDR3 runs 12 residues. Trimming cost V 5 bases and J 2 bases, with 9 bases left between them. Germline lookup yields CDR1 SQVTM and CDR2 ANQGSEA. This CDR3 reads CSVWTANTEAFF. CDR3 bases: TGCAGCGTTTGGACAGCTAACACTGAAGCTTTCTTT.